This T cell receptor beta chain emerged from a study of blood T cell repertoires in COVID-19. About the research overall: Samples representing acute and convalescent COVID-19 were sourced from the United States, Italy and Spain. T cells, B-cell-depleted T cells, or PBMCs supplied cDNA or gDNA.

Original processing methods: It was from reference gene primer amplification that nucleated cell counts were estimated. Here immunoSEQ multiplex PCR was the method, and the copy in TCRdb shows in-frame clones only, minus some. That table supplies the V and J calls and clone size; D and trimming were determined from the DNA. The table lists hundreds of thousands of clones, about 90% of them singletons. CDR1 is ENHRY and CDR2 is SYGVKD in the germline V gene. V lost 4 bases and J lost 2, with 8 bases in between. The CDR3 runs to 13 residues. The sequence derives from a woman aged 50 to 60 with acute or convalescent COVID-19. The rearrangement joins TRBV10-3 to TRBJ1-2; no firm D call. The specimen sequenced was peripheral blood. CDR3 sequence reads: CAISVEKNYGYTF. The CDR3 DNA reads as TGTGCCATCAGTGTTGAGAAAAACTATGGCTACACCTTC.